The next 8 T cell receptor beta chains were all read from a single sample in a study of shared clonotypes between healthy human individuals. The assay was immunoSEQ multiplex PCR, and TCRdb's table has in-frame clones only and misses some. The sample contains about 470,000 clones, 75% to 85% of which appear only once. The sequenced material came from PBMCs. These receptors all come from a woman between 40 and 55 years old in good health. Some clones in this sample may be carry-over from other donors' samples.

The CDR3 loop reads CASGDDNNYGYTF. The CDR3, as DNA: TGCGCCAGCGGAGACGATAATAACTATGGCTACACCTTC. This chain uses TRBV5-1 with TRBJ1-2, with D hard to call. Per germline, CDR1 SGHRS and CDR2 YFSETQ. The V and J ends lost 7 bases and 1 base respectively, with 11 bases between them. There are 13 residues in the CDR3.

V usage is TRBV18 and J usage is TRBJ2-7; perhaps TRBD1 as D (6 bases). CDR1 KGHSH and CDR2 LQKENI come from the germline V gene. The CDR3 extends over 14 amino acids. Deletions cut 3 bases from V and 5 bases from J, with 14 bases between. The CDR3 is CASSPAGTSHEQYF. CDR3 nucleotide sequence: TGTGCCAGCTCACCCGCCGGGACATCCCACGAGCAGTACTTC.

V and J are TRBV5-4 and TRBJ2-7, with TRBD1 matching 7 bases. The trim removed 4 bases at V and 3 bases at J, leaving 7 bases unmatched. The germline V gene encodes CDR1 SGHNT and CDR2 YYREEE (reference sequence). This CDR3 has 14 residues. The DNA of the CDR3 is TGTGCCAGCAGCCCGAGACAGGGAGACTACGAGCAGTACTTC. Translated, it gives CASSPRQGDYEQYF.

This chain joins TRBV19 and TRBJ2-2, with 10 bases lining up with TRBD2. The CDR3 loop spans 18 amino acids. Germline CDR1 reads LNHDA; CDR2 reads SQIVND (reference sequence). Germline trimming cut 3 bases from V and 2 bases from J; bases unmatched to any gene: 9. The CDR3 region has the DNA TGTGCCAGTAGTATGAGTCTAGCGGGAGCCTACAACACCGGGGAGCTGTTTTTT. Translated: CASSMSLAGAYNTGELFF.

The chain uses TRBV5-4 and TRBJ2-1, with 11 bases lining up with TRBD2. J gave up 4 bases and V 0 bases, and 3 bases lay outside the gene matches. The length of the CDR3 is 16 residues. Germline loops: CDR1 SGHNT, CDR2 YYREEE (reference sequence). In nucleotides, the CDR3 is TGTGCCAGCAGCTTGGACGGGACTAGCGGTTACAATGAGCAGTTCTTC. It yields the protein CASSLDGTSGYNEQFF.

This rearrangement joins TRBV7-6 to TRBJ2-7; TRBD1 might be the D (6 bases). V was trimmed by 5 bases and J by 2 bases, leaving 13 bases between them. CDR3 length: 14 amino acids. Germline CDR1 SGHVS, CDR2 FNYEAQ. The CDR3 sequence: CASSPPDSPYEQYF. DNA for the CDR3: TGTGCCAGCAGCCCCCCGGACAGCCCCTACGAGCAGTACTTC.

The rearrangement joins TRBV5-1 to TRBJ1-2; D possibly corresponds to TRBD1 (5 bases). Deletions cut 0 bases from V and 2 bases from J, with 11 bases between. Germline V gene data show CDR1 as SGHRS and CDR2 as YFSETQ. The CDR3 contains 15 residues. The CDR3 sequence: CASSLVIGANYGYTF. The CDR3, as DNA: TGCGCCAGCAGCTTGGTTATAGGGGCCAACTATGGCTACACCTTC.

Note on this clone: Being one base from a much bigger clone, this may be a read error. This chain uses TRBV9 with TRBJ1-1, with D perhaps matching TRBD1 (5 bases). V lost 4 bases and J lost 1, with 8 bases in between. The CDR3 spans 13 residues. The germline V gene encodes CDR1 SGDLS and CDR2 YYNGEE. Here the CDR3 reads CASSHGGNTEAFF. In DNA, the CDR3 is TGTGCCAGCAGCCACGGGGGGAACACTGAAGCTTTCTTT.